Each of the 16 T cell receptor beta chains below was sequenced from the same sample in a study of blood T cell repertoires in COVID-19 (TCRdb year 2020). The library was obtained by the immunoSEQ multiplex PCR assay. TCRdb stores this immuneACCESS table with in-frame sequences only. Part of the clones is absent; in the studies checked, under half of the shortfall reflects unresolved V genes, and no reason is known for the rest. In this sample the table shows 150,000 to 200,000 clones, about 83% of which occur a single time. The ten largest clones add up to roughly 3.7% of the sample. Specimen: peripheral blood. The receptor set was obtained from a man aged 18 to 29 with active or convalescent COVID-19.

This clone came up once. The chain uses TRBV5-1 and TRBJ1-5; 8 nucleotides agree with TRBD1. This CDR3 region has 13 residues. Germline assignment: CDR1 SGHRS and CDR2 YFSETQ. V shed 4 bases and J 7 bases; nucleotides not matched to a gene: 4. The CDR3 here is CASSPAGGQPQHF. The CDR3 DNA is TGCGCCAGCAGCCCAGCAGGGGGCCAGCCCCAGCATTTT.

Concerning this clone: Other DNA sequences in the sample encode the same CDR3. This chain links TRBV7-9 with TRBJ1-4, with 7 bases fitting TRBD1. In germline, CDR1 is SEHNR, CDR2 FQNEAQ (reference sequence). Trimming took 1 base from V and 1 from J; bases not matched to a gene: 0. The CDR3 loop spans 15 amino acids. The DNA for the CDR3 is TGTGCCAGCAGCTTAGGGGACAGAACTAATGAAAAACTGTTTTTT. It is translated as CASSLGDRTNEKLFF.

This chain connects TRBV6-5 to TRBJ2-1; the match to TRBD2 covers 8 bases. Germline V gives CDR1 MNHEY, CDR2 SVGAGI. The CDR3 runs 15 residues. Losses at the gene ends were 1 base for V and 7 bases for J; bases not matched to a gene: 6. The CDR3 sequence is CASSYWRGAGNEQFF. In DNA, the CDR3 is TGTGCCAGCAGTTACTGGCGGGGGGCGGGGAATGAGCAGTTCTTC.

The J gene is TRBJ2-3, the V gene TRBV9; 7 nucleotides align to TRBD1. The germline V gene encodes CDR1 SGDLS and CDR2 YYNGEE. With 3 bases clipped from V and 0 bases from J, the junction kept 7 bases outside the gene matches. There are 16 residues in the CDR3. The DNA of the CDR3 is TGTGCCAGCAGCGGATTGGGGACAGCGAGCACAGATACGCAGTATTTT. This translates into CASSGLGTASTDTQYF.

This rearrangement joins TRBV5-1 to TRBJ2-7, with 10 bases matching TRBD2. The CDR3 extends over 15 amino acids. Germline V lookup: CDR1 SGHRS, CDR2 YFSETQ. J gave up 2 bases and V 6 bases, and 8 bases lay outside the gene matches. For the CDR3, the DNA is TGCGCCAGCACCCCAGGGACTAGCGAAACCTACGAGCAGTACTTC. It encodes CASTPGTSETYEQYF.

The chain joins TRBV4-1 to TRBJ2-2, with TRBD1 matching over 8 bases. This CDR3 has 18 residues. V gave up 1 base and J gave up 6 bases; unmatched junction bases: 13. The V gene's germline CDR1 is MGHRA and CDR2 YSYEKL. The CDR3 spells CASSQGVARQGFSGELFF. The DNA of the CDR3 is TGCGCCAGCAGCCAAGGGGTGGCTAGACAGGGGTTTTCCGGGGAGCTGTTTTTT.

The V gene is TRBV28, the J gene TRBJ1-2; D gene unclear. There are 14 residues in the CDR3. The germline V gene has CDR1 MDHEN and CDR2 SYDVKM. Trimming took 4 bases from V and 6 from J, leaving 15 bases between them. The CDR3, as DNA: TGTGCCAGCAGTTCCCATACTAACCTTGATGGCTACACCTTC. It is translated as CASSSHTNLDGYTF.

This clone was observed once. V is TRBV5-6 and J is TRBJ1-1, with a possible D match to TRBD1 (5 bases). Trimming pared 0 bases from V and 8 bases from J, leaving 5 bases between. This CDR3 region has 11 residues. CDR1 is SGHDT, CDR2 YYEEEE, per germline. The CDR3 protein is CASSLDREAFF. CDR3 coding DNA: TGTGCCAGCAGCTTGGACAGGGAAGCTTTCTTT.

The CDR3 region is CASGPWGVNTEAFF. The CDR3 DNA follows: TGTGCTAGTGGACCCTGGGGGGTGAACACTGAAGCTTTCTTT. V usage is TRBV12-5 and J usage is TRBJ1-1; D might be TRBD1 (5 bases). The CDR3 runs 14 residues. V lost 6 bases and J 0 bases, leaving 11 bases between the germline ends. Looked up from germline, CDR1 is LGHNT and CDR2 is FRNRAP.

This chain joins TRBV9 and TRBJ1-1; 8 bases map to TRBD1. V trimming: 5 bases; J trimming: 4 bases; junction bases outside the gene matches: 4. The CDR3 length is 13 residues. Germline V gene sequence: CDR1 SGDLS, CDR2 YYNGEE. CDR3 nucleotide sequence: TGTGCCAGCAGAGGACAGGGAGGCACTGAAGCTTTCTTT. Its protein product is CASRGQGGTEAFF.

The chain couples TRBV18 to TRBJ2-7, with 7 bases identical to TRBD2. CDR3 length: 14 residues. CDR1 and CDR2 from the germline V gene are KGHSH and LQKENI. Trimming removed 2 bases from V and 3 bases from J; junction bases left unmatched: 4. This CDR3 reads CASSPGRADYEQYF. The DNA of the CDR3 is TGTGCCAGCTCACCAGGGAGGGCTGACTACGAGCAGTACTTC.

The chain has TRBV5-1 and TRBJ1-4, with no clear D. V lost 0 bases and J 3 bases, leaving 12 bases between the germline ends. CDR3 size: 16 residues. Germline-derived CDR1 and CDR2 are SGHRS and YFSETQ. Here the CDR3 reads CASSLGFVSANEKLFF. Written as DNA, the CDR3 is TGCGCCAGCAGCTTGGGTTTCGTCTCGGCTAATGAAAAACTGTTTTTT.

The table lists this clone with a count of one. V usage is TRBV28 and J usage is TRBJ1-2, with a tentative D call TRBD1 (5 bases). Germline V gene data show CDR1 as MDHEN and CDR2 as SYDVKM. V was pared by 7 bases and J by 8 bases, with 20 bases between. The CDR3 is 14 residues long. CDR3 in amino acids: CASIGAGREGGYTF. The CDR3 coding sequence is TGTGCCAGCATCGGGGCGGGGCGTGAGGGGGGCTACACCTTC.

This clone was observed a few times. The chain uses TRBV7-6 and TRBJ1-6; D perhaps matches TRBD1 (6 bases). The CDR3 spans 16 residues. Per germline, CDR1 SGHVS and CDR2 FNYEAQ. The V gene lost 0 bases and the J gene lost 5 bases, with 11 bases spanning the gap. In DNA form, the CDR3 reads TGTGCCAGCAGCTTAGCGCAGGGGAACAATAATTCACCCCTCCACTTT. As protein: CASSLAQGNNNSPLHF.

This rearrangement joins TRBV6-5 to TRBJ1-2; no clear D gene. V was trimmed by 2 bases and J by 4 bases, leaving 14 bases between them. From germline, CDR1 is MNHEY and CDR2 SVGAGI. The CDR3 contains 15 residues. CDR3 in amino acids: CASSYISGSGYGYTF. CDR3 DNA: TGTGCCAGCAGTTACATCTCGGGGAGCGGCTATGGCTACACCTTC.

This clone was detected only a few times. The chain joins TRBV27 to TRBJ2-2; no definite D call. V lost 6 bases, J lost 5 bases, and 7 bases lay in between. Germline CDR1 reads MNHEY; CDR2 reads SMNVEV (reference sequence). The CDR3 contains 12 residues. CDR3 protein: CASSSMTGELFF. The CDR3 nucleotides read TGTGCCAGCAGCTCTATGACCGGGGAGCTGTTTTTT.